One T cell receptor beta chain is described in this entry. This record comes from a study of T cell changes during pregnancy in multiple sclerosis. TCRdb's table, derived via immunoSEQ multiplex PCR, lists solely in-frame clones and lacks some. This table holds roughly 97,000 clones, about nine tenths found once. With V trimmed by 6 bases and J by 2 bases, 2 bases remained unmatched. The CDR3 is 13 amino acids. Germline CDR1 is LNHDA and CDR2 is SQIVND (reference sequence). The receptor comes from a female donor in good health, enrolled as a control in a pregnancy study. This chain links TRBV19 with TRBJ2-7, with 9 bases aligning to TRBD2. Source: peripheral blood, taken in the second trimester of pregnancy. CDR3 sequence: CASRTSGTYEQYF. The CDR3 nucleotides are TGTGCCAGTAGGACTAGCGGAACCTACGAGCAGTACTTC.